The T cell receptor (beta chain) under discussion was sequenced for a study of OX40 agonist ivuxolimab in advanced cancers. This CDR3 spans 14 amino acids. The germline gives CDR1 SGHAT, CDR2 FQNNGV. Trimming pared 1 base from V and 2 bases from J, leaving 7 bases between. The repertoire was sequenced with immunoSEQ multiplex PCR; TCRdb's copy has only in-frame clones and lacks some. The sample consists of some 15,000 clones, 70% to 90% of them appearing once. Source: CD4+ or CD8+ T cells sorted from blood, taken in a trial of the OX40 agonist ivuxolimab. J is TRBJ2-3 and V is TRBV11-2; D gene uncertain. This sequence originates from an adult with an advanced solid tumor such as melanoma, head and neck, liver or kidney cancer. The CDR3 bases are TGTGCCAGCAGCTTAGGGGCAGCCACAGATACGCAGTATTTT. It encodes CASSLGAATDTQYF. The variable domain in full, completed from reference TRBV11-2 and TRBJ2-3, reads EAGVAQSPRYKIIEKRQSVAFWCNPISGHATLYWYQQILGQGPKLLIQFQNNGVVDDSQLPKDRFSAERLKGVDSTLKIQPAKLEDSAVYLCASSLGAATDTQYFGPGTRLTVL.